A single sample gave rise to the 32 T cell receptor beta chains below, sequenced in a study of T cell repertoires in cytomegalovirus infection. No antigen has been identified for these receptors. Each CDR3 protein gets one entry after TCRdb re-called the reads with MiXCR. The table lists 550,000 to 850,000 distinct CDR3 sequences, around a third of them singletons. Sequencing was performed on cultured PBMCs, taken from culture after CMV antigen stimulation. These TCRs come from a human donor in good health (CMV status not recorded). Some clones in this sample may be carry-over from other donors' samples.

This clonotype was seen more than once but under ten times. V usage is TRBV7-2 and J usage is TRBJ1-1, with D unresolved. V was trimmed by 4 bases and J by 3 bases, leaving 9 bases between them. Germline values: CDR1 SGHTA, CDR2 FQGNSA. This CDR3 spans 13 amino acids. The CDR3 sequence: CASSSVPDTEAFF. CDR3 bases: TGTGCCAGCAGCTCCGTTCCCGACACTGAAGCTTTCTTT.

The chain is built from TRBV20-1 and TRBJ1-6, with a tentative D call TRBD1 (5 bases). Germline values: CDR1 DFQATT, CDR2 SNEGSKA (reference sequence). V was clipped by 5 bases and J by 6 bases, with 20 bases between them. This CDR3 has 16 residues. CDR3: CSALDVIGGSNSPLHF. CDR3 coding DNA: TGCAGTGCTCTGGATGTTATTGGGGGAAGTAATTCACCCCTCCACTTT.

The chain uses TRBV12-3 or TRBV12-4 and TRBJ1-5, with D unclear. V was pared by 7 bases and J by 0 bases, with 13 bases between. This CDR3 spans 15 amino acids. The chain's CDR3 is CASTMGVYSNQPQHF. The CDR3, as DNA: TGTGCCAGCACCATGGGAGTGTATAGCAATCAGCCCCAGCATTTT.

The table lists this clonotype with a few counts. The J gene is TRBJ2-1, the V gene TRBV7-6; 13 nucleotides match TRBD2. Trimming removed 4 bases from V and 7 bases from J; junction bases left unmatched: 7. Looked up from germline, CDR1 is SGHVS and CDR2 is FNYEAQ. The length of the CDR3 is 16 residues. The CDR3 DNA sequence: TGTGCCAGCAGCTACAGGGGGACTAGCGGGAAGAATGAGCAGTTCTTC. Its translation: CASSYRGTSGKNEQFF.

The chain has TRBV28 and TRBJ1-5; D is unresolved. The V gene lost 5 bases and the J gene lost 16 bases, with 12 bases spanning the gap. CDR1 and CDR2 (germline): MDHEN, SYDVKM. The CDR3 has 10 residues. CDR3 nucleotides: TGTGCCAGCAGTCAACGGGCTCTCCATTTT. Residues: CASSQRALHF.

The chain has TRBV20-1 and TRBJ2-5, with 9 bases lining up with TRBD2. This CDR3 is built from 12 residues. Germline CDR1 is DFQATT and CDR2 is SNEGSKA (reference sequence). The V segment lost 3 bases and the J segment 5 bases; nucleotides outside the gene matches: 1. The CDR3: CSARGLAETQYF. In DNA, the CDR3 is TGCAGTGCTAGGGGACTAGCTGAGACCCAGTACTTC.

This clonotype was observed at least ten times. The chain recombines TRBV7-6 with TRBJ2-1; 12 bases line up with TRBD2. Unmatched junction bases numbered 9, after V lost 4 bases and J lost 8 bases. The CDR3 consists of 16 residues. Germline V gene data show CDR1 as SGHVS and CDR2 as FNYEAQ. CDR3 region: CASSYRTSGNMDEQFF. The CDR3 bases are TGTGCCAGCAGCTACCGGACTAGCGGGAATATGGATGAGCAGTTCTTC.

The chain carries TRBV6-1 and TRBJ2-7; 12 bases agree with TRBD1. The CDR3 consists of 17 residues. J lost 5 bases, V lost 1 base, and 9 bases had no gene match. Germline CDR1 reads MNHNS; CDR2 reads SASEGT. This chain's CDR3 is CASSEVYPGTGGDEQYF. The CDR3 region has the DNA TGTGCCAGCAGTGAAGTTTACCCCGGGACAGGGGGCGACGAGCAGTACTTC.

The CDR3 loop is CASSPGSYYGTQYF. The CDR3 DNA reads TGTGCCAGCAGCCCTGGGTCCTACTACGGGACCCAGTACTTC. The chain combines TRBV5-6 with TRBJ2-5, with D unclear. The CDR3 runs 14 residues. V lost 4 bases and J 7 bases, leaving 17 bases between the germline ends. Germline CDR1 SGHDT, CDR2 YYEEEE.

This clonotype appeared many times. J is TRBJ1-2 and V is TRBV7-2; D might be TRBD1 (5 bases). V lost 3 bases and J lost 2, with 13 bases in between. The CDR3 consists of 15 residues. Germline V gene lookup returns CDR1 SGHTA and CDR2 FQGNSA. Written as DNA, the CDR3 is TGTGCCAGCAGCTTGGGTGGGGCCGCGAACTATGGCTACACCTTC. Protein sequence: CASSLGGAANYGYTF.

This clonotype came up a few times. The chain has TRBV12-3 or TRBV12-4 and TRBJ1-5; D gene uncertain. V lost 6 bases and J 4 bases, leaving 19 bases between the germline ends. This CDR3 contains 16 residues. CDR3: CASSSDRRALNQPQHF. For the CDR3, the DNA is TGTGCCAGCAGCTCAGATCGCCGGGCCTTAAATCAGCCCCAGCATTTT.

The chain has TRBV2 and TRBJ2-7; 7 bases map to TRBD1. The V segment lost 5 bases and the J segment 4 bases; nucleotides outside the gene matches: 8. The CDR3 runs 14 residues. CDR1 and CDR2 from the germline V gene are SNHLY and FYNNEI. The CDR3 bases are TGTGCCAGCAGTCAAGGACAGGCTCCATACGAGCAGTACTTC. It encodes CASSQGQAPYEQYF.

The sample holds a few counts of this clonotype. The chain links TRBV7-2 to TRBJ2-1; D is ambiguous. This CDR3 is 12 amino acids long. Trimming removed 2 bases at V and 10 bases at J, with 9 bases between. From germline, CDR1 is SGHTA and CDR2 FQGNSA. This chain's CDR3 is CASSLPLGEQFF. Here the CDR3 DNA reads TGTGCCAGCAGCTTACCTTTGGGGGAGCAGTTCTTC.

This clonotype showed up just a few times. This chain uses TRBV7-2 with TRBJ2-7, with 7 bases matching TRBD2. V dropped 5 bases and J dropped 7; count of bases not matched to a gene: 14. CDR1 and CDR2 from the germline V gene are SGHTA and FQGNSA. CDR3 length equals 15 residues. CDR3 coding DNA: TGTGCCAGCAGCCTTGTCGCGGGAGCCCCCGTGGAGCAGTACTTC. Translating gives CASSLVAGAPVEQYF.

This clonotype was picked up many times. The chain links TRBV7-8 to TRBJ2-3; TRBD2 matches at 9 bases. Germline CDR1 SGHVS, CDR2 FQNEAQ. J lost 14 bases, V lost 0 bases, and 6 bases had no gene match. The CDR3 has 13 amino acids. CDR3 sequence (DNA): TGTGCCAGCAGCTTAGCGAGCCAGCGGGAGGTGTATTTT. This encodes CASSLASQREVYF.

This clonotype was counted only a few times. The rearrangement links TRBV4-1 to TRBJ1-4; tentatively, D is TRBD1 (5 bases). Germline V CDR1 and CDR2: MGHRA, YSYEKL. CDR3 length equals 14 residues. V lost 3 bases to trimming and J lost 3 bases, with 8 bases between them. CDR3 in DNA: TGCGCCAGCAGCCACCAAGGGGCTAATGAAAAACTGTTTTTT. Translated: CASSHQGANEKLFF.

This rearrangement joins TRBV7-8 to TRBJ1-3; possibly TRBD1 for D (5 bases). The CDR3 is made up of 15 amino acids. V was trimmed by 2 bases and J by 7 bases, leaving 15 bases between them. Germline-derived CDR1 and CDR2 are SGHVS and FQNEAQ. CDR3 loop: CASSLLGDLWNTIYF. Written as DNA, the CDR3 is TGTGCCAGCAGCTTACTTGGGGACCTTTGGAACACCATATATTTT.

This CDR3 reads CAWSDLTGRNSPLHF. The CDR3 bases are TGTGCCTGGAGTGATTTGACAGGGAGAAATTCACCCCTCCACTTT. The J gene is TRBJ1-6, the V gene TRBV30; 7 bases fit TRBD1. V was clipped by 1 base and J by 7 bases; unmatched bases: 7. There are 15 residues in the CDR3. From germline, CDR1 is GTSNPN and CDR2 SVGIG (reference sequence).

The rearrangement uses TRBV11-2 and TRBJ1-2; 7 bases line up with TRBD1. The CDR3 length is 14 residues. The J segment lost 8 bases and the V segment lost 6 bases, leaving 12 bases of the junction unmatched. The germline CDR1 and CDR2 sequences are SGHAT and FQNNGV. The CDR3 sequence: CASSSPRQGGGYTF. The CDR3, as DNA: TGTGCCAGCAGTTCACCCCGACAGGGAGGGGGCTACACCTTC.

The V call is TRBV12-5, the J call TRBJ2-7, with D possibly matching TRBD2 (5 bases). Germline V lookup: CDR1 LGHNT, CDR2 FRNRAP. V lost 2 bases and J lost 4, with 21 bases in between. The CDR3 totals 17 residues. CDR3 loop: CASGLSRGRFSSYEQYF. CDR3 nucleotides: TGTGCTAGTGGTTTGTCGCGAGGGCGGTTCTCCTCTTACGAGCAGTACTTC.

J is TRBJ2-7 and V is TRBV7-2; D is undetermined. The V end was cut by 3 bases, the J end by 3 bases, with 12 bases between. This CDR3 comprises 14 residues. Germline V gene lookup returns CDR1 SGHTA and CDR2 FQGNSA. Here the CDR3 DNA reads TGTGCCAGCAGCTTGACTGTCTCAAGCTACGAGCAGTACTTC. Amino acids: CASSLTVSSYEQYF. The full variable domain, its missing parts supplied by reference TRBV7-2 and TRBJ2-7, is GAGVSQSPSNKVTEKGKDVELRCDPISGHTALYWYRQSLGQGLEFLIYFQGNSAPDKSGLPSDRFSAERTGGSVSTLTIQRTQQEDSAVYLCASSLTVSSYEQYFGPGTRLTVT.

CDR3 sequence (DNA): TGTGCCAGCAGTACCCGGGCTAGCGGGAGGGCCCCCGGGGAGCTGTTTTTT. Encoded protein: CASSTRASGRAPGELFF. The gene calls are TRBV6-6 and TRBJ2-2, with 12 bases aligning to TRBD2. The CDR3 totals 17 residues. Germline CDR1 MNHNY, CDR2 SVGAGI (reference sequence). J gave up 6 bases and V 5 bases, and 10 bases lay outside the gene matches.

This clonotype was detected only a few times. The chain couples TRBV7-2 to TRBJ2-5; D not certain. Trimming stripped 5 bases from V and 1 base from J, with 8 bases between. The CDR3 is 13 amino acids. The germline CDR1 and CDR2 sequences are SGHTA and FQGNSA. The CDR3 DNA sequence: TGTGCCAGCAGCCGGCTAGGCCAAGAGACCCAGTACTTC. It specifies CASSRLGQETQYF.

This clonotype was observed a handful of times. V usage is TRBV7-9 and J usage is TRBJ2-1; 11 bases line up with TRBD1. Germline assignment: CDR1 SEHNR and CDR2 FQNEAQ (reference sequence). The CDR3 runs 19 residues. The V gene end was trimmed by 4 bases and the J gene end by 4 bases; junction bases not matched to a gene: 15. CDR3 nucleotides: TGTGCCAGCAGCTCGGGACAGGGGGTGAGAGCGGGAACATACAATGAGCAGTTCTTC. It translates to CASSSGQGVRAGTYNEQFF.

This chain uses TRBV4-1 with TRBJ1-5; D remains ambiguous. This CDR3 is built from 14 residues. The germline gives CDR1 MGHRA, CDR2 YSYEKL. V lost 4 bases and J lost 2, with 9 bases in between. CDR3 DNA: TGCGCCAGCAGCCCCTTTGGGGGCAATCAGCCCCAGCATTTT. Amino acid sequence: CASSPFGGNQPQHF.

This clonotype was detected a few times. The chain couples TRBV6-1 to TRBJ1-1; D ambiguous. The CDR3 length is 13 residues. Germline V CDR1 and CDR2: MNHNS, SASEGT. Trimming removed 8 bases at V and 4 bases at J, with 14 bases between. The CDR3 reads CASVPGKGTEAFF. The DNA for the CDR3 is TGTGCCAGCGTCCCGGGGAAGGGCACTGAAGCTTTCTTT.

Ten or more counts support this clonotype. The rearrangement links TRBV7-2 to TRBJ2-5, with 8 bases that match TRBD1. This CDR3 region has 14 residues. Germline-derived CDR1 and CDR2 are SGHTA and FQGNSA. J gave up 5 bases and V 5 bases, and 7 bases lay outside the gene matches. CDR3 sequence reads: CASSRSTGDETQYF. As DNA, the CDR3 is TGTGCCAGCAGCCGATCGACAGGGGATGAGACCCAGTACTTC.

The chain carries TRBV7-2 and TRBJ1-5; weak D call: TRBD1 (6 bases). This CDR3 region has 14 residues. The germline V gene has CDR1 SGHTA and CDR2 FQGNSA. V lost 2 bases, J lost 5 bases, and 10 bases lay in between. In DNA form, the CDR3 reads TGTGCCAGCAGCTTATCGTGGACAGATCAGCCCCAGCATTTT. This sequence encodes CASSLSWTDQPQHF.

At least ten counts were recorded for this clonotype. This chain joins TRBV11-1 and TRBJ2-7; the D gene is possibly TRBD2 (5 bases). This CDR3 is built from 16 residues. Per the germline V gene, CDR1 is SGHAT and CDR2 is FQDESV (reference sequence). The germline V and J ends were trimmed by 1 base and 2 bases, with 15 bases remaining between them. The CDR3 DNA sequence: TGTGCCAGCAGCTTAGAGGCGGGCCGAGGCACCTACGAGCAGTACTTC. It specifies CASSLEAGRGTYEQYF.

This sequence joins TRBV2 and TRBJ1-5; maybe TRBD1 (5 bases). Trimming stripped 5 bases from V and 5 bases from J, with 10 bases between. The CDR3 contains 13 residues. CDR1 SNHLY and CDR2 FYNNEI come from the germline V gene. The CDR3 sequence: CASSYRFYQPQHF. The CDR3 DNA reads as TGTGCCAGCAGTTACAGGTTCTATCAGCCCCAGCATTTT.

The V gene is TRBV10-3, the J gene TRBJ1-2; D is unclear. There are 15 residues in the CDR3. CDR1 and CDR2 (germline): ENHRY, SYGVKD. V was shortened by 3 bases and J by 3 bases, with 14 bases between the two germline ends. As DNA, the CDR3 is TGTGCCATCAGTGACGAGAGGTTATCAGACTATGGCTACACCTTC. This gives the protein CAISDERLSDYGYTF.

The CDR3 sequence is CASSHLTAYGYTF. The CDR3 DNA follows: TGTGCCAGCAGCCATCTGACGGCGTATGGCTACACCTTC. The chain recombines TRBV3-1 with TRBJ1-2; D is unresolved. The germline V and J ends were trimmed by 3 bases and 5 bases, with 10 bases remaining between them. This CDR3 contains 13 residues. Germline CDR1 and CDR2: LGHDT and YNNKEL (reference sequence).